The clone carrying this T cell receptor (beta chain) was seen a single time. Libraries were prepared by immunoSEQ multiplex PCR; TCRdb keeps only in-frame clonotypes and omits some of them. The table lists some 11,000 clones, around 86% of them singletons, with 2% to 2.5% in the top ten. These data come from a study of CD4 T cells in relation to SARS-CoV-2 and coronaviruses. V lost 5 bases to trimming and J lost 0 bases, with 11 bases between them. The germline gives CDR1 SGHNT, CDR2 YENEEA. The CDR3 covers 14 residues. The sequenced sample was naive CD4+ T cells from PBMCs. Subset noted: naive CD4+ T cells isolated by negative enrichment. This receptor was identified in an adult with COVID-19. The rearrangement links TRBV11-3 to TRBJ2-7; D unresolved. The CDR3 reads CASSLGENSYEQYF. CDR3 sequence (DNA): TGTGCCAGCAGCCTCGGCGAGAACTCCTACGAGCAGTACTTC.